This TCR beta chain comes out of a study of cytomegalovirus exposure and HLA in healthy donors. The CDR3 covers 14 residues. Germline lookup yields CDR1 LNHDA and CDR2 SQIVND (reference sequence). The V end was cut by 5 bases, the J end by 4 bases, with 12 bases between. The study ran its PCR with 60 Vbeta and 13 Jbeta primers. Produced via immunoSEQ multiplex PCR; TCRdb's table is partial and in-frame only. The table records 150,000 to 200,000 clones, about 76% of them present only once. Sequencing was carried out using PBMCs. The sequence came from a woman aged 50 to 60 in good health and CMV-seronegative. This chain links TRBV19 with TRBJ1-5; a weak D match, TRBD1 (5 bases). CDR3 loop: CASSGGVGNQPQHF. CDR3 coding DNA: TGTGCCAGTAGTGGAGGGGTAGGAAATCAGCCCCAGCATTTT.